The 11 T cell receptor beta chains below were found in one sample sequenced in a study of shared clonotypes between healthy human individuals. Some clones are missing from TCRdb's copy, which holds only in-frame ones; the method was immunoSEQ multiplex PCR. The sample lists more than 2,000,000 clones; more than 80% were seen once. What was sequenced was naive CD4+ T cells sorted from blood. Regarding subset: CD45RA+ positively selected. Receptor source: a man aged 18 to 35 in good health.

The rearrangement links TRBV5-1 to TRBJ2-7, with D perhaps TRBD2 (5 bases). Deletions cut 2 bases from V and 5 bases from J, with 8 bases between. This CDR3 is built from 12 residues. Germline CDR1 reads SGHRS; CDR2 reads YFSETQ. CDR3 in DNA: TGCGCCAGCAGCTTTATCGGGGACGAGCAGTACTTC. Its translation is CASSFIGDEQYF.

The chain carries TRBV6-6 and TRBJ1-2; D remains ambiguous. V lost 6 bases, J lost 2 bases, and 16 bases lay in between. CDR1 MNHNY and CDR2 SVGAGI come from the germline V gene (reference sequence). The CDR3 has 15 amino acids. DNA for the CDR3: TGTGCCAGCAGCAACTCCCTAGGAGTCAACTATGGCTACACCTTC. Amino acid sequence: CASSNSLGVNYGYTF.

The gene calls are TRBV7-8 and TRBJ1-6; perhaps TRBD1 as D (5 bases). Germline V gene lookup returns CDR1 SGHVS and CDR2 FQNEAQ. V shed 3 bases and J shed 8 bases, with 11 bases lying between them. There are 14 residues in the CDR3. The CDR3, as DNA: TGTGCCAGCAGCTTCAGGGAGGTAGATTCACCCCTCCACTTT. Residues: CASSFREVDSPLHF.

V gene TRBV5-6 combines with J gene TRBJ2-7, with D possibly matching TRBD1 (5 bases). CDR1 and CDR2 (germline): SGHDT, YYEEEE. Trimming removed 2 bases at V and 1 base at J, with 13 bases between. The CDR3 runs 15 residues. The CDR3 bases are TGTGCCAGCAGCTTTCGACAGACCCGATCCTACGAGCAGTACTTC. This gives the protein CASSFRQTRSYEQYF.

This clone was seen a single time. This rearrangement joins TRBV9 to TRBJ1-1; D gene unclear. Germline CDR1 reads SGDLS; CDR2 reads YYNGEE. Trimming took off 4 bases at V and 0 bases at J, with 10 bases between the two ends. The CDR3 covers 14 residues. The CDR3 nucleotides are TGTGCCAGCAGCCCCCTTGGAATGAACACTGAAGCTTTCTTT. It encodes CASSPLGMNTEAFF.

The genes are TRBV19 and TRBJ1-6, with D possibly TRBD1 on 5 matching bases. CDR1 is LNHDA and CDR2 is SQIVND in the germline V gene (reference sequence). The length of the CDR3 is 19 residues. V was cut by 4 bases and J by 0 bases, with 19 bases left in between. CDR3 sequence: CASSTQGPQLSSYNSPLHF. CDR3 DNA: TGTGCCAGTAGTACCCAGGGACCGCAACTCTCCTCCTATAATTCACCCCTCCACTTT.

A word on this clone: The junction departs from the called germline gene at one end, perhaps through a read error. Other nucleotide sequences in the sample specify the same CDR3. The V gene is TRBV5-6, the J gene TRBJ2-1, with 9 positions matching TRBD1. Germline V lookup: CDR1 SGHDT, CDR2 YYEEEE. CDR3 length: 15 amino acids. The CDR3 here is CASSLEGQGYNEQFF. The CDR3, as DNA: TGTGCCAGCAGTTTGGAGGGACAGGGCTACAATGAGCAGTTCTTC. Full variable domain (outside the CDR3, taken from reference TRBV5-6 and TRBJ2-1): DAGVTQSPTHLIKTRGQQVTLRCSPKSGHDTVSWYQQALGQGPQFIFQYYEEEERQRGNFPDRFSGHQFPNYSSELNVNALLLGDSALYLCASSLEGQGYNEQFFGPGTRLTVL.

The CDR3: CASSSTGLASYEQYF. The CDR3 DNA reads TGCGCCAGCAGCTCGACCGGACTAGCCTCCTACGAGCAGTACTTC. The chain links TRBV5-1 to TRBJ2-7, with 8 bases aligning to TRBD2. With 3 bases clipped from V and 0 bases from J, the junction kept 5 bases outside the gene matches. The CDR3 is 15 residues long. Germline V gives CDR1 SGHRS, CDR2 YFSETQ.

This chain uses TRBV5-6 with TRBJ1-2; the D gene is possibly TRBD1 (5 bases). Germline CDR1 reads SGHDT; CDR2 reads YYEEEE. The CDR3 is 14 residues long. V lost 4 bases and J 1 base, leaving 11 bases between the germline ends. CDR3: CASSRVGGNYGYTF. The CDR3, as DNA: TGTGCCAGCAGCCGCGTCGGGGGTAACTATGGCTACACCTTC. The full variable domain, rest sourced from reference TRBV5-6 and TRBJ1-2, is DAGVTQSPTHLIKTRGQQVTLRCSPKSGHDTVSWYQQALGQGPQFIFQYYEEEERQRGNFPDRFSGHQFPNYSSELNVNALLLGDSALYLCASSRVGGNYGYTFGSGTRLTVV.

CDR3 coding DNA: TGTGCCAGCGTGGTTAGGGGGCCAGGGCAGCCCCAGCATTTT. Amino acid sequence: CASVVRGPGQPQHF. The chain combines TRBV6-4 with TRBJ1-5, with 7 bases lining up with TRBD1. The CDR3 has 14 amino acids. Losses at the gene ends were 8 bases for V and 7 bases for J; bases not matched to a gene: 11. The germline gives CDR1 MRHNA, CDR2 SNTAGT.

The chain uses TRBV30 and TRBJ2-1, with D unclear. The CDR3 runs 15 residues. Germline V gives CDR1 GTSNPN, CDR2 SVGIG (reference sequence). Trimming cost V 0 bases and J 0 bases, with 9 bases left between them. The CDR3 loop is CAWSVRSSSYNEQFF. CDR3 in DNA: TGTGCCTGGAGTGTAAGGTCTAGCTCCTACAATGAGCAGTTCTTC.